A single sample is the source of the 2 T cell receptor beta chains below, sequenced in a study of T cell responses to AZD1222 COVID-19 vaccine. Measured with immunoSEQ multiplex PCR; TCRdb has only the in-frame clones, and not every one. The table has under 150,000 clones, around 89% seen once. Sequenced here: peripheral blood, sampled 28 days after the second AZD1222 dose. Receptors were obtained from an adult who received the AZD1222 COVID-19 vaccine.

This sequence joins TRBV10-3 and TRBJ2-3, with 13 positions matching TRBD2. CDR1 and CDR2 (germline): ENHRY, SYGVKD. This CDR3 is built from 15 residues. The trim removed 6 bases at V and 2 bases at J, leaving 2 bases unmatched. The CDR3 coding sequence is TGTGCCATCAGCGGACTAGCGGGGGTCACAGATACGCAGTATTTT. Translated, it gives CAISGLAGVTDTQYF.

V gene TRBV3-1 (or the pseudogene TRBV3-2) combines with J gene TRBJ1-1; D ambiguous. This CDR3 is built from 11 residues. Trimming stripped 5 bases from V and 11 bases from J, with 12 bases between. Germline V gene data show CDR1 as LGHDT and CDR2 as YNNKEL (reference sequence). CDR3 nucleotides: TGTGCCAGCAGCTCCGAAGAAGGGGCTTTCTTT. This encodes CASSSEEGAFF.